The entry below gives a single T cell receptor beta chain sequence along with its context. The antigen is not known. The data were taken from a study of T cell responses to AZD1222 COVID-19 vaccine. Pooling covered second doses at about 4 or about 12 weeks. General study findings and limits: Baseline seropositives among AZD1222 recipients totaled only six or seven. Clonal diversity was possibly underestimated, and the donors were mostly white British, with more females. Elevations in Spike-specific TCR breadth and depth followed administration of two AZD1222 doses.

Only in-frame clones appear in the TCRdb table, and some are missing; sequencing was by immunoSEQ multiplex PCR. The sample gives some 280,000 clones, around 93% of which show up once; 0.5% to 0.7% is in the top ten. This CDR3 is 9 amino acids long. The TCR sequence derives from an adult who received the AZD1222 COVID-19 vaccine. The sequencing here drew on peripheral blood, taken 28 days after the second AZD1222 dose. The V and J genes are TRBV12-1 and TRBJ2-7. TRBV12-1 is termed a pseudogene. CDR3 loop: CASRPKGYF. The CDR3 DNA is TGTGCCAGCAGACCCAAGGGGTACTTC.